The T cell receptor beta chain described here comes from a study of shared clonotypes between healthy human individuals. About the research overall: Each donor's CD4 naive and CD4 memory cells filled three plates apiece, CD8 naive two, and CD8 memory one. Study-wide results and limits: Exclusively blood specimens were collected; tissue repertoires likely differ. Expectations were that clonotype sharing among donors would be affected by sequencing depth.

The CDR3 extends over 14 amino acids. Per the germline V gene, CDR1 is SQVTM and CDR2 is ANQGSEA. The V end lost 7 bases, the J end lost 4 bases, and 19 bases lay between the germline ends. About this clone itself: Its antigen remains unidentified.

Cells designated naive CD8 were CD45RO-negative and were positively selected for CCR7, with terminally differentiated effector memory CD45RA+ cells excluded. Method: immunoSEQ multiplex PCR; TCRdb's copy keeps in-frame clones and lacks some. The data hold about 1,800,000 clones, with about 94% observed a single time. V and J are TRBV29-1 and TRBJ1-2, with D perhaps TRBD1 (6 bases). The sample consisted of naive CD8+ T cells sorted from blood. This receptor was taken from a young man in good health. The CDR3 DNA follows: TGCAGCGCCCGACTACAGGGAATGAGCTATGGCTACACCTTC. This codes for CSARLQGMSYGYTF.